A single sample gave rise to the 26 T cell receptor beta chains below, sequenced in a study of blood T cell repertoires in COVID-19. Data came from immunoSEQ multiplex PCR; TCRdb stores just in-frame clones and leaves some out. Of 200,000 or so clones in the sample, roughly 79% were seen once. Sequenced: peripheral blood. These receptors were obtained from a human donor with acute or convalescent COVID-19. The donor label of this sample is uncertain.

The chain employs TRBV6-4 and TRBJ1-1; no definite D call. The CDR3 totals 13 residues. From germline, CDR1 is MRHNA and CDR2 SNTAGT. The ends were cut back, 6 bases at V and 5 bases at J, with 13 bases in the middle. This CDR3 is CASSPLPRTEAFF. The CDR3 region has the DNA TGTGCCAGCAGCCCACTCCCTAGGACTGAAGCTTTCTTT.

The genes are TRBV7-3 and TRBJ2-3; TRBD2 matches 11 bases. CDR1 is SGHTA and CDR2 is FQGTGA in the germline V gene. This CDR3 spans 15 amino acids. The V gene end was trimmed by 5 bases and the J gene end by 2 bases; junction bases not matched to a gene: 3. The CDR3 DNA sequence: TGTGCCAGCAGCCTTAGCGGGAGGGTCACAGATACGCAGTATTTT. It codes for CASSLSGRVTDTQYF. The entire variable domain, with the rest obtained from reference TRBV7-3 and TRBJ2-3, is as follows: GAGVSQTPSNKVTEKGKYVELRCDPISGHTALYWYRQSLGQGPEFLIYFQGTGAADDSGLPNDRFFAVRPEGSVSTLKIQRTERGDSAVYLCASSLSGRVTDTQYFGPGTRLTVL.

V usage is TRBV27 and J usage is TRBJ1-5; D is ambiguous. With 6 bases removed from V and 1 base from J, the gap between germline ends came to 16 bases. Per the germline V gene, CDR1 is MNHEY and CDR2 is SMNVEV (reference sequence). This CDR3 spans 16 amino acids. In DNA, the CDR3 is TGTGCCAGCAGCCCGGGGAGGGCCCCAAGCAATCAGCCCCAGCATTTT. Translation gives CASSPGRAPSNQPQHF.

The V call is TRBV14, the J call TRBJ1-6; no definite D call. In germline, CDR1 is SGHDN, CDR2 FVKESK. The V gene lost 1 base and the J gene lost 9 bases, with 13 bases spanning the gap. The CDR3 sequence is 15 residues long. The CDR3 is CASSQVPGMRSPLHF. The CDR3 DNA reads as TGTGCCAGCAGCCAAGTTCCAGGAATGCGTTCACCCCTCCACTTT.

V gene TRBV10-3 combines with J gene TRBJ1-3; a possible D gene is TRBD1 (5 bases). The V end lost 6 bases, the J end lost 1 base, and 10 bases lay between the germline ends. Germline CDR1 reads ENHRY; CDR2 reads SYGVKD. There are 14 residues in the CDR3. In DNA, the CDR3 is TGTGCCATCAGCACTTCAGGGTCTGGAAACACCATATATTTT. Residues: CAISTSGSGNTIYF.

The chain has TRBV6-5 and TRBJ2-7, with TRBD2 matching 7 bases. Losses at the gene ends were 0 bases for V and 0 bases for J; bases not matched to a gene: 5. This CDR3 has 16 residues. Germline V lookup: CDR1 MNHEY, CDR2 SVGAGI. DNA for the CDR3: TGTGCCAGCAGTTACTCGACGGCTAGCGGCTCCTACGAGCAGTACTTC. As protein: CASSYSTASGSYEQYF.

The rearrangement links TRBV6-2 or TRBV6-3 to TRBJ2-7, with 10 bases lining up with TRBD1. The CDR3 is made up of 17 amino acids. The germline CDR1 and CDR2 sequences are MNHEY and SVGEGT. J gave up 3 bases and V 2 bases, and 10 bases lay outside the gene matches. As DNA, the CDR3 is TGTGCCAGCAGTTACGAAGAAGGGACAGGGGAAATCTACGAGCAGTACTTC. This codes for CASSYEEGTGEIYEQYF.

The rearrangement joins TRBV6-1 to TRBJ1-5, with 11 nucleotides matching TRBD1. After removal of 2 bases from V and 7 bases from J, the junction contained 10 bases not matched to a gene. Looked up from germline, CDR1 is MNHNS and CDR2 is SASEGT. The CDR3 has 17 amino acids. CDR3 nucleotide sequence: TGTGCCAGCAGTGAAAACCCGGGACAGGGGGTAAGGCAGCCCCAGCATTTT. As protein: CASSENPGQGVRQPQHF.

V usage is TRBV7-8 and J usage is TRBJ2-7, with 10 bases matching TRBD1. Germline CDR1 and CDR2: SGHVS and FQNEAQ. This CDR3 contains 14 residues. Trimming took 3 bases from V and 6 from J; bases not matched to a gene: 5. CDR3 sequence reads: CASSFGTGVIEQYF. CDR3 DNA: TGTGCCAGCAGCTTCGGGACAGGGGTTATCGAGCAGTACTTC.

This chain links TRBV27 with TRBJ2-2, with 7 bases lining up with TRBD2. V shed 10 bases, J shed 1 base, and the junction held 3 bases outside the gene matches. The CDR3 runs 13 residues. Germline V lookup: CDR1 MNHEY, CDR2 SMNVEV (reference sequence). DNA of the CDR3: TGTGCCACCCCTAGCGGGAACACCGGGGAGCTGTTTTTT. Translating gives CATPSGNTGELFF.

The rearrangement joins TRBV27 to TRBJ2-7; D is uncertain. V was clipped by 3 bases and J by 2 bases, with 11 bases between them. This CDR3 region has 14 residues. CDR1 and CDR2 from the germline V gene are MNHEY and SMNVEV (reference sequence). CDR3 nucleotide sequence: TGTGCCAGCAGTTTTCAGGATAGAACCTACGAGCAGTACTTC. This gives the protein CASSFQDRTYEQYF.

The genes are TRBV4-3 and TRBJ2-1; TRBD1 is a possible D gene (6 bases). The CDR3 contains 16 residues. CDR1 is LGHNA, CDR2 YSLEER, per germline. Between the trimmed V and J ends, which lost 0 bases and 1 base, there was a span of 10 bases. As DNA, the CDR3 is TGCGCCAGCAGCCAAGATTGGGGGCCGTCCTACAATGAGCAGTTCTTC. Residues: CASSQDWGPSYNEQFF.

The chain carries TRBV19 and TRBJ2-7, with 12 bases lining up with TRBD2. In germline, CDR1 is LNHDA, CDR2 SQIVND (reference sequence). The CDR3 consists of 12 residues. Trimming took 9 bases from V and 3 from J; bases not matched to a gene: 0. This chain's CDR3 is CARTSGSYEQYF. The CDR3 nucleotides read TGTGCCAGGACTAGCGGGAGCTACGAGCAGTACTTC.

In this sample, this clone turned up a few times. The chain links TRBV7-3 to TRBJ2-1; unclear D gene. The CDR3 totals 14 residues. V lost 2 bases and J lost 5, with 10 bases in between. Germline assignment: CDR1 SGHTA and CDR2 FQGTGA. The CDR3 reads CASSLSSQNNEQFF. In DNA, the CDR3 is TGTGCCAGCAGCTTATCGAGTCAAAACAATGAGCAGTTCTTC.

The genes are TRBV12-3 or TRBV12-4 and TRBJ1-5; TRBD1 is a possible D gene (6 bases). The CDR3 contains 13 residues. V lost 3 bases and J 5 bases, leaving 8 bases between the germline ends. Here the CDR3 DNA reads TGTGCCAGCAGTTTTTACAGGGATCAGCCCCAGCATTTT. Encoded protein: CASSFYRDQPQHF.

As to this clone: The limits of the CDR3 on the DNA are not certain, so only TCRdb's listed CDR3 is given. J is TRBJ2-1 and V is TRBV28; the table's TRBD2 call for D was not verified on the DNA. The CDR3 spans 13 residues, counting both ends. Germline lookup yields CDR1 MDHEN and CDR2 SYDVKM. This CDR3 is CASSSSTSYEQFF.

This chain connects TRBV30 to TRBJ1-6, with D unclear. Germline assignment: CDR1 GTSNPN and CDR2 SVGIG (reference sequence). The CDR3 loop spans 14 amino acids. Trimming left V 4 bases short and J 3 bases short, with 10 bases between. The CDR3 spells CAWTSTYYNSPLHF. The DNA of the CDR3 is TGTGCCTGGACCTCCACCTACTATAATTCACCCCTCCACTTT. Supplemented by reference TRBV30 and TRBJ1-6, the full variable domain reads SQTIHQWPATLVQPVGSPLSLECTVEGTSNPNLYWYRQAAGRGLQLLFYSVGIGQISSEVPQNLSASRPQDRQFILSSKKLLLSDSGFYLCAWTSTYYNSPLHFGNGTRLTVT.

This chain joins TRBV28 and TRBJ2-7, with D possibly TRBD2 on 6 matching bases. The germline CDR1 and CDR2 sequences are MDHEN and SYDVKM. Trimming removed 5 bases at V and 5 bases at J, with 13 bases between. The CDR3 sequence is 13 residues long. The CDR3 loop reads CASSVTSLHEQYF. CDR3 DNA sequence: TGTGCCAGCAGTGTGACTAGTTTACACGAGCAGTACTTC.

As concerns this clone: At one end the junction does not follow the germline gene, possibly because of a read error. The V and J genes are TRBV2 and TRBJ1-2; TRBD1 is a possible D gene (6 bases). The CDR3 consists of 13 residues. CDR1 and CDR2 (germline): SNHLY, FYNNEI. The CDR3: CASREGGLYGYTF. The CDR3 bases are TGTGCCAGCAGGGAAGGGGGACTATATGGCTACACCTTC.

The count of this clone is one. This chain links TRBV3-1 (or the pseudogene TRBV3-2) with TRBJ2-1, with TRBD2 identical over 7 bases. J was trimmed by 0 bases and V by 7 bases; bases with no gene match: 15. Germline CDR1 and CDR2: LGHDT and YNNKEL (reference sequence). The CDR3 totals 18 residues. The CDR3 sequence: CASNQGFGGRGSYNEQFF. In DNA form, the CDR3 reads TGTGCCAGCAACCAGGGATTTGGGGGGAGGGGCTCCTACAATGAGCAGTTCTTC.

V and J are TRBV4-2 and TRBJ1-1, with D hard to call. The CDR3 runs 11 residues. In germline, CDR1 is LGHNA, CDR2 YNFKEQ. Trimming pared 1 base from V and 11 bases from J, leaving 8 bases between. The CDR3 nucleotides read TGTGCCAGCAGCCAAGGAGGTAATGCTTTCTTT. It encodes CASSQGGNAFF.

The gene calls are TRBV7-2 and TRBJ2-2; TRBD1 agrees at 12 bases. The CDR3 is 15 residues long. Looked up from germline, CDR1 is SGHTA and CDR2 is FQGNSA. V dropped 3 bases and J dropped 6; count of bases not matched to a gene: 2. The CDR3 is CASSLGTGGSGELFF. DNA of the CDR3: TGTGCCAGCAGCTTGGGGACAGGGGGCTCCGGGGAGCTGTTTTTT.

The chain links TRBV9 to TRBJ1-1; 10 nucleotides agree with TRBD1. The germline CDR1 and CDR2 sequences are SGDLS and YYNGEE. CDR3 length: 17 amino acids. Trimming cost V 2 bases and J 3 bases; bases outside gene matches: 10. CDR3 in DNA: TGTGCCAGCAGCGTGAGGGGGACAGGGGTCGGGTACACTGAAGCTTTCTTT. It translates to CASSVRGTGVGYTEAFF. Together with reference TRBV9 and TRBJ1-1, the CDR3 gives the full variable domain: DSGVTQTPKHLITATGQRVTLRCSPRSGDLSVYWYQQSLDQGLQFLIQYYNGEERAKGNILERFSAQQFPDLHSELNLSSLELGDSALYFCASSVRGTGVGYTEAFFGQGTRLTVV.

The rearrangement uses TRBV6-2 or TRBV6-3 and TRBJ2-7; 9 bases map to TRBD1. The J segment lost 4 bases and the V segment lost 5 bases, leaving 12 bases of the junction unmatched. Germline V CDR1 and CDR2: MNHEY, SVGEGT. This CDR3 is built from 16 residues. The CDR3 DNA is TGTGCCAGCAGTCACGGACAGGGGACGAGACTATACGAGCAGTACTTC. Its translation: CASSHGQGTRLYEQYF.

The chain joins TRBV10-3 to TRBJ1-1; D is uncertain. CDR3 length equals 17 residues. Germline CDR1 ENHRY, CDR2 SYGVKD. V lost 3 bases and J 0 bases, leaving 17 bases between the germline ends. The CDR3 spells CAISDLSGITLNTEAFF. The CDR3 region has the DNA TGTGCCATCAGTGATTTATCGGGGATCACCCTGAACACTGAAGCTTTCTTT.

The chain joins TRBV4-3 to TRBJ2-1, with a possible D match to TRBD1 (7 bases). There are 16 residues in the CDR3. V shed 0 bases and J shed 7 bases, with 16 bases lying between them. CDR1 LGHNA and CDR2 YSLEER come from the germline V gene. For the CDR3, the DNA is TGCGCCAGCAGCCAAGATCGACTGCGGGACAGAAATGAGCAGTTCTTC. This translates into CASSQDRLRDRNEQFF.